The rows below give T cell receptor beta chains drawn from one sample of a study of cytomegalovirus exposure and HLA in healthy donors. The repertoire was sequenced with immunoSEQ multiplex PCR; TCRdb's copy has only in-frame clones and lacks some. Of some 190,000 clones in the sample, 78% were seen once. Source material: PBMCs. The receptors here all came from a woman in her 30s in good health and CMV-seropositive. Both conserved end residues are part of each CDR3. Fields, in order: D gene, V gene, clone size, J gene, CDR3 DNA, CDR3 protein. The D gene is left open where the match is weak. Clone size is given for some rows only: seen once, a few or many times, or a class if the clone is expanded.

>TRBD1|TRBV6-1|NA|TRBJ2-5
TGTGCCAGCAATGACAGGGAAAGGGGGACCCAGTACTTC
CASNDRERGTQYF
>NA|TRBV28|NA|TRBJ2-1
TGTGCCAGCAGTTTATCGAGCGGCTACACCTCGAATGAGCAGTTCTTC
CASSLSSGYTSNEQFF
>TRBD2|TRBV4-1|few|TRBJ2-1
TGCGCCAGCAGCCAATTAGTAGCGGGGGCCCCCTCTAATCATGAGCAGTTCTTC
CASSQLVAGAPSNHEQFF
>NA|TRBV7-9|once|TRBJ2-7
TGTGCCAGCAGCGTCCAGGGTCCTTTTTACGAGCAGTACTTC
CASSVQGPFYEQYF
>NA|TRBV7-2|NA|TRBJ2-3
TGTGCCAGCAGCTTAGCGGCGGGTACGCAGTATTTT
CASSLAAGTQYF
>NA|TRBV28|NA|TRBJ1-5
TGTGCCAGCACCTTAAGGCGGGTTAGCAATCAGCCCCAGCATTTT
CASTLRRVSNQPQHF
>TRBD2|TRBV5-6|once|TRBJ2-7
TGTGCCAGCAGCTTGGGGGCGGGGGCCTACGAGCAGTACTTC
CASSLGAGAYEQYF
>TRBD2|TRBV2|NA|TRBJ2-7
TGTGCCAGCAGGGACAGCGGGGGGGTCTACGAGCAGTACTTC
CASRDSGGVYEQYF
>NA|TRBV5-6|once|TRBJ2-1
TGTGCCAGCAGCTTGGAGAGGTATCCCGACAATGAGCAGTTCTTC
CASSLERYPDNEQFF
>NA|TRBV12-5|NA|TRBJ1-5
TGTGCTAGTGGTCCGCACAGGGATAATCAGCCCCAGCATTTT
CASGPHRDNQPQHF
>TRBD2|TRBV7-9|NA|TRBJ2-7
TGTGCCAGCAGCTTAGGGGGACTAGCGGGAGGGCCGGGTGAGCAGTACTTC
CASSLGGLAGGPGEQYF
>TRBD1|TRBV4-1|NA|TRBJ1-1
TGCGCCAGCAGCCGAGGGTTGACAGGGGGGGACACTGAAGCTTTCTTT
CASSRGLTGGDTEAFF
>NA|TRBV27|NA|TRBJ1-6
TGTGCCAGCAGGGGGAGATTTGGTTCACCCCTCCACTTT
CASRGRFGSPLHF
>TRBD2|TRBV28|few|TRBJ2-5
TGTGCCAGCAGTTTACTAGCGGGGTTTGCGGTTCGGGAGACCCAGTACTTC
CASSLLAGFAVRETQYF
>NA|TRBV11-2|NA|TRBJ1-1
TGTGCCAGCAGCTTTAGCGGACGGTCGAACACTGAAGCTTTCTTT
CASSFSGRSNTEAFF
>TRBD2|TRBV30|NA|TRBJ2-3
TGTGCCTGGAGTGGACTAGCAACAGATACGCAGTATTTT
CAWSGLATDTQYF
>TRBD1|TRBV9|NA|TRBJ2-6
TGTGCCAGCAGCGTAGAGGCCAGGGGGTCTGGGGCCAACGTCCTGACTTTC
CASSVEARGSGANVLTF
>TRBD2|TRBV30|few|TRBJ2-7
TGTGCCTGGGGACTAGGGGTAACCAACTACGAGCAGTACTTC
CAWGLGVTNYEQYF
>TRBD2|TRBV4-3|NA|TRBJ2-5
TGCGCCAGCAGCCAAAGGTCCGGGGGGATGACGGAGACCCAGTACTTC
CASSQRSGGMTETQYF
>TRBD2|TRBV28|few|TRBJ2-7
TGTGCCAGCAGTTTAGGACTAGCGGGAGGAGGCGAGCAGTACTTC
CASSLGLAGGGEQYF
>TRBD1|TRBV5-4|NA|TRBJ2-7
TGTGCCAGCAGCTATTGGGACAGGAGCTACGAGCAGTACTTC
CASSYWDRSYEQYF
>TRBD2|TRBV30|NA|TRBJ2-7
TGTGCCTGGAGGACAGCGGGAAGGAGCTCCTACGAGCAGTACTTC
CAWRTAGRSSYEQYF
>NA|TRBV5-4|NA|TRBJ2-1
TGTGCCAGCAGCTTGGACAGAAAGGATGAGCAGTTCTTC
CASSLDRKDEQFF
>NA|TRBV2|NA|TRBJ1-6
TGTGCCAGCAGTGGTTCTTCCCCCGGGATCAACCGCTCACCCCTCCACTTT
CASSGSSPGINRSPLHF
>NA|TRBV27|NA|TRBJ1-1
TGTGCCAGCAGTCCCACCGGGGGGCTGGTGAACACTGAAGCTTTCTTT
CASSPTGGLVNTEAFF
>TRBD2|TRBV19|few|TRBJ2-7
TGTGCCAGTAGTATAGGCCTAGCGGAGCTCTCCTACGAGCAGTACTTC
CASSIGLAELSYEQYF